The T cell receptor (beta chain) under discussion was sequenced for a study of shared clonotypes between healthy human individuals. Findings of the study overall: When naive CD4 clonotypes were compared across a handful of donors, 4% to 5.5% were shared. Rarefaction analysis demonstrated incomplete sorted-subset sequencing notwithstanding large depth. Estimated richness values were generally larger in naive subsets than in memory subsets.

The naive CD8 subset, CD45RO-negative cells positively selected for CCR7, excluded terminally differentiated effector memory CD45RA+ cells. In the case of this clone: What it binds is unknown.

The CDR3 contains 15 residues. The germline V gene has CDR1 SGHVS and CDR2 FNYEAQ. V shed 1 base, J shed 5 bases, and the junction held 5 bases outside the gene matches. Libraries were prepared by immunoSEQ multiplex PCR; TCRdb keeps only in-frame clonotypes and omits some of them. The repertoire holds some 2 million clones, about 95% seen once, with 1.2% in the top ten. The chain is built from TRBV7-6 and TRBJ2-5, with 9 bases that match TRBD2. The sequence came from a man younger than 35 in good health. Sequenced sample: naive CD8+ T cells sorted from blood. The CDR3 reads CASSLGVAGVETQYF. The DNA of the CDR3 is TGTGCCAGCAGCTTAGGGGTAGCGGGAGTTGAGACCCAGTACTTC.